This record covers a single T cell receptor beta chain. Its antigen remains unidentified. The primer mix had 60 Vbeta and 13 Jbeta primers. As originally analysed: The count from a later analysis was some 83 million unique TCR beta chains, around 10 million of them shared. Method: immunoSEQ multiplex PCR; TCRdb's copy keeps in-frame clones and lacks some. The DNA was the basis for D and trimming; V, J and clone size are from that table. The sample has about 110,000 clones; around 87% are singletons. This sample is part of a study of cytomegalovirus exposure and HLA in healthy donors. Notes on the study in general: A later analysis linked around 15,000 TCR beta sequences to HLA alleles at 0.05 false discovery rate. Diagnosis of cytomegalovirus status made by the classifier reportedly showed high specificity and sensitivity.

V lost 2 bases, J lost 7 bases, and 8 bases stayed unmatched. The CDR3 is 15 amino acids. Germline CDR1 MNHEY, CDR2 SVGAGI. Regarding donors, all were healthy bone marrow donors. This rearrangement joins TRBV6-5 to TRBJ1-5, with 7 bases matching TRBD1. Material: PBMCs. The TCR originated in a man in his forties or fifties in good health and CMV-seronegative. In nucleotides, the CDR3 is TGTGCCAGCAGTTACGAAGGGGGCGCAGGGCAGCCCCAGCATTTT. The encoded protein is CASSYEGGAGQPQHF.